This TCR beta chain is from a study of blood T cell repertoires in COVID-19. Across the study: Sites across the United States, Italy and Spain contributed samples from acute and convalescent COVID-19.

This clone came up a few times. Germline V gene lookup returns CDR1 MNHEY and CDR2 SVGAGI. The CDR3 runs 14 residues. The V gene lost 5 bases and the J gene lost 4 bases, with 15 bases spanning the gap. Profiled with immunoSEQ multiplex PCR; TCRdb holds only in-frame clones, not every one. The sample has more than 120,000 clones, about 87% seen once; the top ten hold 25% to 30%. Specimen: peripheral blood. The V gene is TRBV6-5, the J gene TRBJ2-7, with a weak D call TRBD1 (6 bases). The TCR was taken from a human donor in a cohort sampled during active COVID-19. The CDR3 nucleotides read TGTGCCAGCAGTCACCGGGACAACCTATACGAGCAGTACTTC. Its translation: CASSHRDNLYEQYF.